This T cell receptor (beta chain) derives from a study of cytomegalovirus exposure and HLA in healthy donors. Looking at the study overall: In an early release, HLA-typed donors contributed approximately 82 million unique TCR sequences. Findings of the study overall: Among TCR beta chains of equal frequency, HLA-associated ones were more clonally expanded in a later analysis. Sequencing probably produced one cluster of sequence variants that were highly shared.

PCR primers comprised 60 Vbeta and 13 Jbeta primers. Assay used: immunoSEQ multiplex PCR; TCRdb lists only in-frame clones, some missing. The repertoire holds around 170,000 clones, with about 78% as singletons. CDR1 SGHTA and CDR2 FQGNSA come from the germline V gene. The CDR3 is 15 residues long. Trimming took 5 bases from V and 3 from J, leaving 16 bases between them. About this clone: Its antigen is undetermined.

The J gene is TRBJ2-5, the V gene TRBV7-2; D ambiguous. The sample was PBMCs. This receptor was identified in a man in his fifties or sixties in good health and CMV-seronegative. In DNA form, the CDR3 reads TGTGCCAGCAGCCGTCTGCGACAACCTAAAGAGACCCAGTACTTC. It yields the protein CASSRLRQPKETQYF.